Each of the 4 T cell receptor beta chains below was sequenced from the same sample in a study of tissue T cells after allogeneic stem cell transplantation. Profiled with immunoSEQ multiplex PCR; TCRdb holds only in-frame clones, not every one. Altogether 5,500 to 9,000 clones are present, around half being singletons, with the ten largest covering over 3%. The time point denotes: mouse harvest day 7 after allogeneic transplant. Each mouse received 10^7 T-cell-depleted marrow cells plus 10^6 splenic CD5+ T cells by tail vein. Sequencing was carried out using gut tissue. The receptors come from a female BALB/c mouse given C57BL/6 T cells with graft-versus-host disease after an allogeneic hematopoietic cell transplant.

Points on this clone: The gene symbols are mouse symbols. CDR3 residues: CASSLLLVNYAEQFF. The CDR3 DNA, read in part, is TGTGCCAGCAGTCTGTTACTGGTTAACTATGCTGAGCAGTTC. The rearrangement joins TRBV26 to TRBJ2-1, with a tentative D call TRBD2 (5 bases). Read sequence stops 1 residue before the CDR3 end, and the germline J gene provides the missing end. Germline CDR1 KGHPV, CDR2 FQNQEV (reference sequence). V lost 1 base, J lost 0 bases, and 7 bases lay in between. CDR3 size: 15 residues.

In the case of this clone: Any gene name here is a mouse gene name. With the read ending 1 residue before the CDR3 end, the germline J gene is used to fill in that end. This rearrangement joins TRBV3 to TRBJ2-5, with 10 bases matching TRBD2. V trimming: 6 bases; J trimming: 5 bases; junction bases outside the gene matches: 2. Germline CDR1 reads SNHLY; CDR2 reads FYNGKV (reference sequence). The CDR3 loop spans 13 amino acids. The DNA read from the CDR3 is TGTGCCAGCAGACGGACTGGGGGAGACACCCAGTAC. It specifies CASRRTGGDTQY. The full CDR3 protein is CASRRTGGDTQYF.

In regard to this clone: Genes and germline are mouse. The read is 1 residue too short to cover the CDR3 end, so that end is filled in from the germline J gene. The chain has TRBV31 and TRBJ2-3; maybe TRBD1 (6 bases). The CDR3 covers 14 residues. From germline, CDR1 is GKSSPN and CDR2 SITVG. The ends were cut back, 0 bases at V and 0 bases at J, with 7 bases in the middle. The CDR3 spells CAWSLGGSAETLYF. CDR3 DNA, as far as it was read: TGTGCCTGGAGTCTAGGGGGTAGTGCAGAAACGCTGTAT.

This clone was counted only a few times. Genes here carry mouse names. The read halts 1 residue ahead of the CDR3 end, with the missing end drawn from the germline J gene. V is TRBV26 and J is TRBJ1-3; possible D gene TRBD1, 6 bases. Trimming cost V 4 bases and J 4 bases, with 8 bases left between them. CDR1 and CDR2 (germline): KGHPV, FQNQEV (reference sequence). The CDR3 sequence is 13 residues long. The CDR3 sequence: CASSPGVGNTLYF. The sequenced CDR3 bases are TGTGCCAGCAGTCCAGGGGTGGGAAATACGCTCTAT.